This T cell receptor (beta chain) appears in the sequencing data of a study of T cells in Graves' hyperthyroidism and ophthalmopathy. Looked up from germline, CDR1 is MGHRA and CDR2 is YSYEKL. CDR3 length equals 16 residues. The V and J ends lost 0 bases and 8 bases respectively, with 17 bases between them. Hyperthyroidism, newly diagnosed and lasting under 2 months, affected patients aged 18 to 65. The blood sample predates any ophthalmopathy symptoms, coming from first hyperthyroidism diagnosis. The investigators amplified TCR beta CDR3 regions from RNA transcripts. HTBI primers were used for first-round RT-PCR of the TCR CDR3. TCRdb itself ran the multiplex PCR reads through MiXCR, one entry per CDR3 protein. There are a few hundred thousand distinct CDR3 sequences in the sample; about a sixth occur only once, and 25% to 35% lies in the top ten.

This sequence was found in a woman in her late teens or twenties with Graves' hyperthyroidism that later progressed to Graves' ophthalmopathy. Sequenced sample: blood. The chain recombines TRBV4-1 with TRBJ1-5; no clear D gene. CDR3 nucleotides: TGCGCCAGCAGCCAAGATGTTGGTAGGGCTCGTGAGCCCCAGCATTTT. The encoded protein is CASSQDVGRAREPQHF.